This entry concerns a single T cell receptor (beta chain). The table came from immunoSEQ multiplex PCR; TCRdb's copy has only in-frame clones and leaves some out. The sample holds over a million clones; around 97% are singletons and the top ten take about 1.2%. This entry belongs to a study of shared clonotypes between healthy human individuals. CDR1 and CDR2 (germline): MNHEY, SMNVEV (reference sequence). This CDR3 comprises 15 residues. Trimming cost V 3 bases and J 4 bases, with 16 bases left between them. This sequence was found in a man aged 30-40 years in good health. The source material was naive CD4+ T cells sorted from blood. Subset in this sample: CD45RA+ positively selected. This rearrangement joins TRBV27 to TRBJ2-7, with D possibly being TRBD2 (6 bases). The CDR3 coding sequence is TGTGCCAGCAGTTTCTACTCGATGGGGGGTTACGAGCAGTACTTC. It yields the protein CASSFYSMGGYEQYF.